A single sample is the source of the 3 T cell receptor beta chains below, sequenced in a study of radiotherapy plus CTLA-4 blockade in lung cancer. Repertoires were generated with immunoSEQ multiplex PCR, while TCRdb's copy carries only in-frame clones and drops some. The repertoire holds 49,000 or so clones, with 70% to 80% as singletons. This sample comprised peripheral blood, obtained from a patient treated with radiotherapy plus ipilimumab. Every receptor here comes from a human donor with non-small cell lung cancer who had stable disease on radiotherapy plus ipilimumab.

About this clone: Other DNA sequences in this sample translate to the same CDR3. J is TRBJ1-2 and V is TRBV6-6, with 10 bases matching TRBD1. The CDR3 is made up of 13 amino acids. V gave up 6 bases and J gave up 11 bases; unmatched junction bases: 9. The germline V gene encodes CDR1 MNHNY and CDR2 SVGAGI (reference sequence). As DNA, the CDR3 is TGTGCCAGCAGCCCGACAGGGGGCAGAGGTTACACCTTC. Translating it yields CASSPTGGRGYTF.

The chain joins TRBV18 to TRBJ2-3; 10 bases match TRBD2. With 2 bases clipped from V and 5 bases from J, the junction kept 7 bases outside the gene matches. CDR3 length: 16 amino acids. Germline V CDR1 and CDR2: KGHSH, LQKENI. The CDR3 region is CASSPASSGGRDTQYF. DNA of the CDR3: TGTGCCAGCTCACCAGCGTCTAGCGGGGGAAGAGATACGCAGTATTTT.

On this clone: Other DNA sequences from this sample encode an identical CDR3 as well. This chain uses TRBV28 with TRBJ1-2; the match to TRBD1 covers 10 bases. Trimming removed 3 bases from V and 8 bases from J; junction bases left unmatched: 9. Germline loops: CDR1 MDHEN, CDR2 SYDVKM. The CDR3 contains 15 residues. DNA for the CDR3: TGTGCCAGCAGTTTGAGTAGGACAGGGGGTCGGGGCTACACCTTC. Amino acids: CASSLSRTGGRGYTF.